This T cell receptor (beta chain) was observed in a study of STAT3 mutations in large granular lymphocyte leukemia. Whole-study findings and limits: Some patients had dominant TCR clones larger than their STAT3 mutant burden. TCR clonotype switching after therapy occurred in about 30% of the 18 patients. Every T-LGLL patient had at least one immunodominant TCRbeta clonotype.

TCRbeta libraries averaged roughly 40,000 productive templates per sample. The assay was immunoSEQ multiplex PCR, and TCRdb's table has in-frame clones only and misses some. In the table there are about 10,000 clones, roughly 54% of which are singletons. A remark on this clone: Its antigen is unidentified.

CDR1 and CDR2 (germline): SGHDT, YYEEEE. The V and J ends lost 2 bases and 6 bases, in that order; junction bases with no gene match: 7. This CDR3 has 14 residues. This clonotype was sampled from a boy younger than 18 with T-cell large granular lymphocyte leukemia. Some clones in this sample may be carry-over from other donors' samples. Source material: peripheral blood mononuclear cells. The chain is built from TRBV5-6 and TRBJ2-7; 8 bases agree with TRBD1. CDR3 sequence reads: CASSFGTGLSEQYF. CDR3 bases: TGTGCCAGCAGCTTCGGGACAGGTCTTTCCGAGCAGTACTTC.